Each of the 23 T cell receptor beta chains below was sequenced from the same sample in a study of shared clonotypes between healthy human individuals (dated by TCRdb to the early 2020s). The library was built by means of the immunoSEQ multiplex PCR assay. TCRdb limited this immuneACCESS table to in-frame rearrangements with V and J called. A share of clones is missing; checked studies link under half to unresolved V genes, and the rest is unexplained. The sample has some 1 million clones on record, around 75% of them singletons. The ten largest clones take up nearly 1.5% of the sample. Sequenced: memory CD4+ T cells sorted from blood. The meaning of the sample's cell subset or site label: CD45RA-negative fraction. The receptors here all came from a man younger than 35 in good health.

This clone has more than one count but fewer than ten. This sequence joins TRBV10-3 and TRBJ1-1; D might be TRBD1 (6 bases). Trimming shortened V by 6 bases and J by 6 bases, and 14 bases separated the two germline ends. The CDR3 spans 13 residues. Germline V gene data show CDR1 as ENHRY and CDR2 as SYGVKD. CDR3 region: CAISETGMAEAFF. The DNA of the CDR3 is TGTGCCATCAGCGAAACAGGGATGGCTGAAGCTTTCTTT.

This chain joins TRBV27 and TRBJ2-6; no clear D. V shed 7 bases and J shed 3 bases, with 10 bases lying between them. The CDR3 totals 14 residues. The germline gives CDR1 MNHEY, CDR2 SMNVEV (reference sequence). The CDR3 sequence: CASTGQSGANVLTF. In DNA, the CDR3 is TGTGCCAGCACAGGCCAGAGTGGGGCCAACGTCCTGACTTTC.

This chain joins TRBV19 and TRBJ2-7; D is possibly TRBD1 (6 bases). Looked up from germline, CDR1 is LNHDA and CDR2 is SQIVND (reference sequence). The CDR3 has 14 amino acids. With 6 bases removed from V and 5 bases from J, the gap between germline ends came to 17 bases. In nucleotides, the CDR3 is TGTGCCAGTAGCTCCCCAGGGGCACGCCACGAGCAGTACTTC. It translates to CASSSPGARHEQYF. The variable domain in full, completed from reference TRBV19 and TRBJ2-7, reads DGGITQSPKYLFRKEGQNVTLSCEQNLNHDAMYWYRQDPGQGLRLIYYSQIVNDFQKGDIAEGYSVSREKKESFPLTVTSAQKNPTAFYLCASSSPGARHEQYFGPGTRLTVT.

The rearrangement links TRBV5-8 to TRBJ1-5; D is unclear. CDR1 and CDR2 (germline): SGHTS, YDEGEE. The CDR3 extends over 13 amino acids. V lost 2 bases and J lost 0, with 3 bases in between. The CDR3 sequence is CASSFDSNQPQHF. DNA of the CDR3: TGTGCCAGCAGCTTTGATAGCAATCAGCCCCAGCATTTT. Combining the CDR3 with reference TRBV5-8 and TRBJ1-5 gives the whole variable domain EAGVTQSPTHLIKTRGQQATLRCSPISGHTSVYWYQQALGLGLQFLLWYDEGEERNRGNFPPRFSGRQFPNYSSELNVNALELEDSALYLCASSFDSNQPQHFGDGTRLSIL.

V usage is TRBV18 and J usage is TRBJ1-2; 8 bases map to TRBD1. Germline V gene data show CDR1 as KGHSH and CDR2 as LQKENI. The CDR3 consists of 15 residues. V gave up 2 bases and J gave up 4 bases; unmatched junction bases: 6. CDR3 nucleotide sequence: TGTGCCAGCTCACCAACGGTAGGACAGGGCTATGGCTACACCTTC. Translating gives CASSPTVGQGYGYTF.

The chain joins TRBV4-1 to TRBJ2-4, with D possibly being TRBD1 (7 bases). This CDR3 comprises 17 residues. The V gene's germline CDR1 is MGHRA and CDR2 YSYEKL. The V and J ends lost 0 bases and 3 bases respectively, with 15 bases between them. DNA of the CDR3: TGCGCCAGCAGCCAAGATCGGCAGGGGGGATTCAAAAACATTCAGTACTTC. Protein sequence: CASSQDRQGGFKNIQYF.

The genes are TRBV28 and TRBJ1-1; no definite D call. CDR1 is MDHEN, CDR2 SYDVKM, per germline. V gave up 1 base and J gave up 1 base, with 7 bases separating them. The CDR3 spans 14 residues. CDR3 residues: CASSLFNPNTEAFF. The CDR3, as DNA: TGTGCCAGCAGTTTATTCAACCCGAACACTGAAGCTTTCTTT.

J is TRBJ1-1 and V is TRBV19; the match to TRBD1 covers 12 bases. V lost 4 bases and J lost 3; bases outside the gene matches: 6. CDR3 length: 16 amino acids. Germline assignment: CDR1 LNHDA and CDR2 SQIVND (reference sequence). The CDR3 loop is CASSTSGTGGHTEAFF. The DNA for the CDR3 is TGTGCCAGTAGTACGTCCGGGACAGGGGGCCACACTGAAGCTTTCTTT.

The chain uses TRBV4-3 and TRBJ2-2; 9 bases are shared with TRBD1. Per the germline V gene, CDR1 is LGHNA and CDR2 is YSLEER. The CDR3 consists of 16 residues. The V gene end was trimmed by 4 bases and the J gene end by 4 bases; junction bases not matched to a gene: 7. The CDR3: CASSPSTGGSTGELFF. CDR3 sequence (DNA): TGCGCCAGCAGCCCTTCTACAGGGGGCAGCACCGGGGAGCTGTTTTTT.

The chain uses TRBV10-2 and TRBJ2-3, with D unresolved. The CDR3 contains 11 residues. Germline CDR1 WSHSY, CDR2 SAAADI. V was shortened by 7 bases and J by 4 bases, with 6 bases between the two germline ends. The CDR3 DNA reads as TGCGCCAGCAAGTTCTCAGATACGCAGTATTTT. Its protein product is CASKFSDTQYF.

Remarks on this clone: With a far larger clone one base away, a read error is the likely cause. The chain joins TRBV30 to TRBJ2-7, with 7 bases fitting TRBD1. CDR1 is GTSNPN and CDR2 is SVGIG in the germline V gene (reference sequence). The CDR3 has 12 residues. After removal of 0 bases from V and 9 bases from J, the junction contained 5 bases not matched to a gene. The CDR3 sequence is CAWSVENRGQYF. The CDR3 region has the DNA TGTGCCTGGAGTGTAGAGAACAGGGGGCAGTACTTC.

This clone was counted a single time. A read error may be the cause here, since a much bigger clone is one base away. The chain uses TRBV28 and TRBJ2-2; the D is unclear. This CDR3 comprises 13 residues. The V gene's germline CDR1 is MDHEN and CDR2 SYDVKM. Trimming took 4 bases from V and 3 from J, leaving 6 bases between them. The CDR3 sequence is CASSSPYTGELFF. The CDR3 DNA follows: TGTGCCAGCAGTTCACCCTACACCGGGGAGCTGTTTTTT. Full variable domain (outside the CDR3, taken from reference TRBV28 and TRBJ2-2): DVKVTQSSRYLVKRTGEKVFLECVQDMDHENMFWYRQDPGLGLRLIYFSYDVKMKEKGDIPEGYSVSREKKERFSLILESASTNQTSMYLCASSSPYTGELFFGEGSRLTVL.

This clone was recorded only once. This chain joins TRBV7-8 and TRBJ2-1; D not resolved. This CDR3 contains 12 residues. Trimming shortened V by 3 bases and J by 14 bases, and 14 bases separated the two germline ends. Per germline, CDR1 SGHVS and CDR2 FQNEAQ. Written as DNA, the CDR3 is TGTGCCAGCAGCTTGCGCGGAGTATCTGAGTTCTTC. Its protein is CASSLRGVSEFF.

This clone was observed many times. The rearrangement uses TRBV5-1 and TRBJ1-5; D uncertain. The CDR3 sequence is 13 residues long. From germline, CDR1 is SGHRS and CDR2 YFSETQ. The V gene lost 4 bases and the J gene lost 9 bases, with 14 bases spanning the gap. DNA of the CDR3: TGCGCCAGCAGCGCTCAGATTGATGGGCCCCAGCATTTT. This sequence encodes CASSAQIDGPQHF. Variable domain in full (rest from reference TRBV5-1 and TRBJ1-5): KAGVTQTPRYLIKTRGQQVTLSCSPISGHRSVSWYQQTPGQGLQFLFEYFSETQRNKGNFPGRFSGRQFSNSRSEMNVSTLELGDSALYLCASSAQIDGPQHFGDGTRLSIL.

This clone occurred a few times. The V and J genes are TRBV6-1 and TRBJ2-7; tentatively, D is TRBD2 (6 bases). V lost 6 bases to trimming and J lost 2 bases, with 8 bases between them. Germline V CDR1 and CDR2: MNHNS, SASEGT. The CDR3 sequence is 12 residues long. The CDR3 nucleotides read TGTGCCAGCAGGGACTATGCCTACGAGCAGTACTTC. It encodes CASRDYAYEQYF.

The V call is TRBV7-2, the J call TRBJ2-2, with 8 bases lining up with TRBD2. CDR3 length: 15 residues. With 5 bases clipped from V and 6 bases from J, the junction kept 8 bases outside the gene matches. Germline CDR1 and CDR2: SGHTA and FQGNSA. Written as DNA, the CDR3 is TGTGCCAGCAGCCGGGGGGGCCAACGAGCCGGGGAGCTGTTTTTT. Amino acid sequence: CASSRGGQRAGELFF.

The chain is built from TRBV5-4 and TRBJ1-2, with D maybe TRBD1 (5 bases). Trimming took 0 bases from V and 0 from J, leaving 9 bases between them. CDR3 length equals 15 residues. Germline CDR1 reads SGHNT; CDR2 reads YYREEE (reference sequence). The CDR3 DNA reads TGTGCCAGCAGCTTGGCCGGGGCCACTAACTATGGCTACACCTTC. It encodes CASSLAGATNYGYTF.

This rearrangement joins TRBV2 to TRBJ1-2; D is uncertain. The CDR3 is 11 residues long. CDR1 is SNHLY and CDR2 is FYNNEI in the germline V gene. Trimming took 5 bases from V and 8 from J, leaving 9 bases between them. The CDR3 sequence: CASSSVGGYTF. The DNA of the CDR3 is TGTGCCAGCAGTTCCGTGGGGGGCTACACCTTC.

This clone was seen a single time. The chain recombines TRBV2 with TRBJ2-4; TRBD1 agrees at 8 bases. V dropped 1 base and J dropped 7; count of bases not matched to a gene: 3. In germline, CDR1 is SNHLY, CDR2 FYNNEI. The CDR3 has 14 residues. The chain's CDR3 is CASSEEQGGNIQYF. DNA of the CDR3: TGTGCCAGCAGTGAAGAACAGGGGGGTAACATTCAGTACTTC.

Written as DNA, the CDR3 is TGTGCCAGCAGTCAGACAGGGTTCTCCTACAATGAGCAGTTCTTC. It translates to CASSQTGFSYNEQFF. V is TRBV11-2 and J is TRBJ2-1, with TRBD1 matching over 7 bases. The CDR3 has 15 amino acids. CDR1 SGHAT and CDR2 FQNNGV come from the germline V gene. With 6 bases clipped from V and 0 bases from J, the junction kept 5 bases outside the gene matches.

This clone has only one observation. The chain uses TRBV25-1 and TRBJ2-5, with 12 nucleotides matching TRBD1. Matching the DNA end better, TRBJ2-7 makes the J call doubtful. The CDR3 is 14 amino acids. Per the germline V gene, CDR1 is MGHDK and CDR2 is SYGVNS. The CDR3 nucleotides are TGTGCCAGCTCTACGGGACAGGGGGCTTACGAGCAGTACTTC. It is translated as CASSTGQGAYEQYF.

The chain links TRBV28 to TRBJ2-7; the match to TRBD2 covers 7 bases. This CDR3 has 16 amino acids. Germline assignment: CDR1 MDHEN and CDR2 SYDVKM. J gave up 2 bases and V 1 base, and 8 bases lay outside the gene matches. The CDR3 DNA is TGTGCCAGCAGTTTATTGGGGAGGGGTCGCACCTACGAGCAGTACTTC. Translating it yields CASSLLGRGRTYEQYF.

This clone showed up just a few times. For the CDR3, the DNA is TGTGCCAGCAGCTTTTTGAGCGGGCGAGGTGAAAAACTGTTTTTT. It is translated as CASSFLSGRGEKLFF. The chain couples TRBV7-2 to TRBJ1-4; no reliable D call. Trimming cost V 3 bases and J 7 bases, with 15 bases left between them. The CDR3 spans 15 residues. Per the germline V gene, CDR1 is SGHTA and CDR2 is FQGNSA. Based on the CDR3 plus reference TRBV7-2 and TRBJ1-4, the full variable domain is GAGVSQSPSNKVTEKGKDVELRCDPISGHTALYWYRQSLGQGLEFLIYFQGNSAPDKSGLPSDRFSAERTGGSVSTLTIQRTQQEDSAVYLCASSFLSGRGEKLFFGSGTQLSVL.